A selection of T cell receptor beta chains follows, all from one sample in a study of cytomegalovirus exposure and HLA in healthy donors. Some clones are missing from TCRdb's copy, which holds only in-frame ones; the method was immunoSEQ multiplex PCR. The sample shows 150,000 or so clones, around 88% of them seen only once. Sequenced material: PBMCs. All receptors come from a man aged 18 to 30 in good health and CMV-seropositive. The CDR3 runs from the conserved cysteine through the conserved F or W. A D gene is named only where the DNA matches it firmly. A row's size may be missing; if present it is once, few, many or a size class.

TRBV7-3,NA,TRBJ2-1,TRBD2,CASSTGAGAYNEQFF,TGTGCCAGCAGCACCGGGGCGGGGGCCTACAATGAGCAGTTCTTC
TRBV9,NA,TRBJ2-5,TRBD1,CASSGRGRGRDSGTQYF,TGTGCCAGCAGCGGCCGGGGCAGGGGGCGCGACAGCGGGACCCAGTACTTC
TRBV19,NA,TRBJ2-3,TRBD2,CASTPGLAGLTDTQYF,TGTGCCAGTACCCCGGGACTAGCGGGACTCACAGATACGCAGTATTTT
TRBV7-2,NA,TRBJ1-4,NA,CASSLAGGTPYALNEKLFF,TGTGCCAGCAGCTTAGCGGGGGGGACCCCATATGCCCTTAATGAAAAACTGTTTTTT
TRBV6-1,few,TRBJ1-2,TRBD1,CASSSGGSPEDYTF,TGTGCCAGCAGTTCAGGGGGCTCGCCGGAAGACTACACCTTC
TRBV11-3,NA,TRBJ2-1,NA,CASSSGGRSSYNEQFF,TGTGCCAGCAGCTCAGGGGGGAGGAGCTCCTACAATGAGCAGTTCTTC
TRBV18,NA,TRBJ1-1,NA,CASSPRGPTAFF,TGTGCCAGCTCACCACGGGGGCCGACAGCTTTCTTT
TRBV9,NA,TRBJ2-1,TRBD2,CASSVDGRVYNEQFF,TGTGCCAGCAGCGTAGACGGGAGGGTGTACAATGAGCAGTTCTTC
TRBV7-6,NA,TRBJ1-5,NA,CASSAQRQPNQPQHF,TGTGCCAGCAGCGCACAACGACAGCCCAATCAGCCCCAGCATTTT
TRBV2,few,TRBJ1-1,NA,CASSDRGMNTEAFF,TGTGCCAGCAGTGATAGAGGGATGAACACTGAAGCTTTCTTT
TRBV29-1,NA,TRBJ1-1,TRBD1,CSAPGQGIYTEAFF,TGCAGCGCCCCGGGACAGGGGATTTACACTGAAGCTTTCTTT
TRBV6-1,NA,TRBJ1-1,TRBD1,CASLARGLDEAFF,TGTGCCAGCCTGGCCAGGGGGCTCGATGAAGCTTTCTTT
TRBV7-9,NA,TRBJ2-6,NA,CASSLGLGAIDVLTF,TGTGCCAGCAGCTTAGGATTAGGGGCCATAGACGTCCTGACTTTC
TRBV7-2,once,TRBJ1-1,TRBD1,CASSRRTGGVNTEAFF,TGTGCCAGCAGCCGACGGACAGGGGGAGTGAACACTGAAGCTTTCTTT
TRBV18,NA,TRBJ1-1,TRBD1,CASSSRQGQNTEAFF,TGTGCCAGCTCCTCGAGACAGGGGCAGAACACTGAAGCTTTCTTT
TRBV14,NA,TRBJ2-7,NA,CASSQGYGDSYEQYF,TGTGCCAGCAGCCAAGGGTACGGAGACTCCTACGAGCAGTACTTC
TRBV2,NA,TRBJ1-1,NA,CATRGRGTEAFF,TGTGCCACCCGGGGCAGGGGAACTGAAGCTTTCTTT
TRBV18,NA,TRBJ1-3,TRBD1,CASSQTRQGARGNTIYF,TGTGCCAGCTCACAAACAAGACAGGGGGCGCGGGGAAACACCATATATTTT
TRBV19,NA,TRBJ2-7,TRBD2,CASSLITSGSRYEQYF,TGTGCCAGTAGCCTTATAACTAGCGGGAGCCGCTACGAGCAGTACTTC
TRBV6-6,NA,TRBJ2-7,TRBD2,CASSSTSSQYEQYF,TGTGCCAGCAGTTCGACTAGCAGCCAGTACGAGCAGTACTTC
TRBV6-4,few,TRBJ1-2,TRBD1,CASSDRGYGYTF,TGTGCCAGCAGCGACAGGGGCTATGGCTACACCTTC
TRBV4-1,NA,TRBJ1-1,NA,CASSLRQENTEAFF,TGCGCCAGCAGCCTTAGACAGGAGAACACTGAAGCTTTCTTT
TRBV7-7,NA,TRBJ2-2,TRBD2,CASSLKGRGVTGELFF,TGTGCCAGCAGCTTAAAGGGCCGGGGGGTCACCGGGGAGCTGTTTTTT
TRBV7-6,NA,TRBJ2-2,TRBD2,CASSLMSGRDGELFF,TGTGCCAGCAGCTTAATGTCGGGGAGGGACGGGGAGCTGTTTTTT
TRBV5-4,NA,TRBJ1-4,TRBD1,CASSGRDRGDEKLFF,TGTGCCAGCAGCGGGCGGGACAGGGGAGATGAAAAACTGTTTTTT
TRBV5-1,NA,TRBJ1-1,NA,CASSLVGQNTEAFF,TGCGCCAGCAGCTTGGTGGGCCAGAACACTGAAGCTTTCTTT
TRBV5-1,NA,TRBJ2-2,TRBD1,CASSSRDSMTGELFF,TGCGCCAGCAGCTCCCGGGACAGCATGACCGGGGAGCTGTTTTTT
TRBV7-9,NA,TRBJ1-5,NA,CASSREASNQPQHF,TGTGCCAGCAGCAGGGAGGCTAGCAATCAGCCCCAGCATTTT
TRBV11-2,once,TRBJ2-7,NA,CASSLFRPSYEQYF,TGTGCCAGCAGCTTATTCAGGCCCTCCTACGAGCAGTACTTC
TRBV15,NA,TRBJ2-7,NA,CATSRDPTTYEQYF,TGTGCCACCAGCAGAGATCCCACAACCTACGAGCAGTACTTC
TRBV6-5,NA,TRBJ2-6,NA,CASSRTLNGANVLTF,TGTGCCAGCAGCCGGACACTAAATGGGGCCAACGTCCTGACTTTC
TRBV29-1,NA,TRBJ1-2,NA,CSVENRLVDGYTF,TGCAGCGTTGAGAACAGGTTGGTCGATGGCTACACCTTC
TRBV5-1,NA,TRBJ1-4,NA,CASTSEGRADEKLFF,TGCGCCAGCACCTCGGAGGGCAGAGCGGATGAAAAACTGTTTTTT
TRBV5-1,NA,TRBJ2-1,TRBD2,CASSLVGTSYNEQFF,TGCGCCAGCAGCTTGGTGGGGACTAGCTACAATGAGCAGTTCTTC
TRBV30,NA,TRBJ2-3,TRBD1,CAWSPLASGTGVPDTQYF,TGTGCCTGGAGTCCGCTAGCCTCCGGGACAGGGGTCCCAGATACGCAGTATTTT
TRBV7-9,NA,TRBJ1-1,NA,CASSFGDTEAFF,TGTGCCAGCAGCTTCGGGGACACTGAAGCTTTCTTT
TRBV4-3,NA,TRBJ1-5,NA,CASSQGFKQGSNQPQHF,TGCGCCAGCAGCCAAGGTTTCAAACAGGGAAGCAATCAGCCCCAGCATTTT
TRBV29-1,NA,TRBJ2-1,TRBD1,CSVDPTGAREQFF,TGCAGCGTTGACCCGACAGGGGCGAGAGAGCAGTTCTTC
TRBV5-1,NA,TRBJ2-1,TRBD1,CASSLAGTVYNEQFF,TGCGCCAGCAGCTTGGCCGGGACAGTCTACAATGAGCAGTTCTTC
TRBV10-3,NA,TRBJ1-5,NA,CAISDPGQPQHF,TGTGCCATCAGTGATCCCGGTCAGCCCCAGCATTTT
TRBV25-1,few,TRBJ2-2,TRBD2,CASSEGLAGKEHTGELFF,TGTGCCAGCAGTGAAGGACTAGCGGGGAAGGAGCACACCGGGGAGCTGTTTTTT